This entry is about one T cell receptor (beta chain). The sample comes from a study of T cell changes during pregnancy in multiple sclerosis. Assay: immunoSEQ multiplex PCR; the TCRdb copy retains only in-frame clones and omits some. This table holds tens of thousands of clones, around 90% found once. The input for sequencing was CD4+ T cells from peripheral blood mononuclear cells, taken after pregnancy. This clonotype was sampled from a female donor in good health, enrolled as a control in a pregnancy study.

The CDR3 nucleotides read TGTGCCAGCAGTTTACTAGGGGTGCAGTTCTTC. It yields the protein CASSLLGVQFF. This chain joins TRBV27 and TRBJ2-1; D might be TRBD1 (5 bases). Germline CDR1 reads MNHEY; CDR2 reads SMNVEV (reference sequence). The CDR3 is 11 amino acids. V lost 2 bases, J lost 12 bases, and 8 bases lay in between.